This T cell receptor beta chain comes out of a study of shared T cell receptors in the human thymus. Germline-derived CDR1 and CDR2 are ENHRY and SYGVKD. This CDR3 contains 19 residues. V lost 2 bases to trimming and J lost 1 base; unmatched junction nucleotides: 13. Method: immunoSEQ multiplex PCR; TCRdb's copy keeps in-frame clones and lacks some. In the table there are about 730,000 clones, roughly 88% of which are singletons. The same sample was also studied in work on human thymus T cells. Turning to that study: Corrective surgery for congenital heart defects was being performed on the healthy Finnish infants who served as donors. Thymic resections from corrective heart surgery supplied the tissue. Thymic as well as blood repertoires seemed to favor certain V and J genes unevenly. What related research reported was that thymic repertoires overlapped highly among unrelated individuals.

Material for sequencing was thymocytes. The V call is TRBV10-3, the J call TRBJ2-3, with TRBD2 matching 9 bases. The sequence was collected from a girl under three years old with a congenital heart defect. The CDR3 here is CAISERVEGLASRTDTQYF. The CDR3 coding sequence is TGTGCCATCAGTGAGAGAGTTGAAGGACTAGCGTCCCGCACAGATACGCAGTATTTT.